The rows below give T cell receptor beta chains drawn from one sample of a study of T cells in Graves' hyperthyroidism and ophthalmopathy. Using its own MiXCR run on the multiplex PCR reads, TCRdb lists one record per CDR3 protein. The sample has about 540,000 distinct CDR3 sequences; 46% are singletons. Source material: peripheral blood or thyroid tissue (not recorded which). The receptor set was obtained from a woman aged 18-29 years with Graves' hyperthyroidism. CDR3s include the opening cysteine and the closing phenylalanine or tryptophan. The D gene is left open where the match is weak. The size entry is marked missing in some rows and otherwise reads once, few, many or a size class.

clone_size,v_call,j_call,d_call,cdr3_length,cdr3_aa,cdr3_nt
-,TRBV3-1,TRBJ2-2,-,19,CASSPYSVRVGPNTGELFF,TGTGCCAGCAGCCCGTACAGCGTTAGGGTGGGCCCGAACACCGGGGAGCTGTTTTTT
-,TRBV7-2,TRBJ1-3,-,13,CASSRGVGNTIYF,TGTGCCAGCAGCCGGGGTGTCGGAAACACCATATATTTT
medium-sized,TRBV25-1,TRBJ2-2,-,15,CASSEPNRDTGELFF,TGTGCCAGCAGTGAACCCAACCGAGACACCGGGGAGCTGTTTTTT
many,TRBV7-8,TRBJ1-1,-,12,CASSLASTEAFF,TGTGCCAGCAGCTTAGCGTCAACTGAAGCTTTCTTT
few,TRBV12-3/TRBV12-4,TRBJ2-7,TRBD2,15,CASSLQAGGFHEQYF,TGTGCCAGCAGTTTACAAGCGGGAGGTTTCCACGAGCAGTACTTC
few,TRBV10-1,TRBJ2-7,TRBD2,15,CASSQTSGPSYEQYF,TGCGCCAGCAGTCAAACTAGCGGGCCGTCCTACGAGCAGTACTTC
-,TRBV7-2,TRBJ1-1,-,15,CASRQGGRVNTEAFF,TGTGCCAGCAGACAAGGAGGGAGGGTCAACACTGAAGCTTTCTTT
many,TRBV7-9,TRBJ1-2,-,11,CASSSGSGYTF,TGTGCCAGCAGCTCCGGGTCTGGCTACACCTTC
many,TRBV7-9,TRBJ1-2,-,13,CASRLGQNYGYTF,TGTGCCAGCAGACTTGGACAAAACTATGGCTACACCTTC
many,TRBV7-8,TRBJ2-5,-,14,CASSLNLSEETQYF,TGTGCCAGCAGCTTAAACCTCAGTGAAGAGACCCAGTACTTC
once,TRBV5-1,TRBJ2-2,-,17,CASSLEPYLANTGELFF,TGCGCCAGCAGCTTGGAACCTTACCTCGCGAACACCGGGGAGCTGTTTTTT
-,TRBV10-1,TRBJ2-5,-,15,CASSVGPVLQETQYF,TGCGCCAGCAGTGTTGGACCCGTCTTACAAGAGACCCAGTACTTC
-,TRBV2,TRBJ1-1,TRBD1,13,CASSADRATEAFF,TGTGCCAGCAGTGCCGACAGGGCCACTGAAGCTTTCTTT
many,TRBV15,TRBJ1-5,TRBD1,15,CATSRDRAGGQPQHF,TGTGCCACCAGCAGAGATCGGGCAGGGGGGCAGCCCCAGCATTTT
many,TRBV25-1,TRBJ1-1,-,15,CASSEGGGGWTEAFF,TGTGCCAGCAGTGAAGGGGGGGGAGGGTGGACTGAAGCTTTCTTT
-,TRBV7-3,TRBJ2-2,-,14,CASNPTPNTGELFF,TGTGCCAGCAACCCCACTCCCAACACCGGGGAGCTGTTTTTT
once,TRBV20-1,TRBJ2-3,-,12,CSAPRSTDTQYF,TGCAGTGCTCCTAGGAGCACAGATACGCAGTATTTT
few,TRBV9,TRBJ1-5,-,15,CASSKDSYSNQPQHF,TGTGCCAGCAGCAAGGACAGCTATAGCAATCAGCCCCAGCATTTT
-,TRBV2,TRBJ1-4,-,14,CASTVATGGEKLFF,TGTGCCAGCACTGTGGCGACAGGCGGTGAAAAACTGTTTTTT
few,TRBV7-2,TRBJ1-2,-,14,CASSARPGHHGYTF,TGTGCCAGCAGCGCCCGACCGGGACATCATGGCTACACCTTC
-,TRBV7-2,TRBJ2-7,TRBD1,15,CASSLRTGEVYEQYF,TGTGCCAGCAGCTTACGGACAGGGGAGGTCTACGAGCAGTACTTC
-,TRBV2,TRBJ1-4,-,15,CASSGRTATNEKLFF,TGTGCCAGCAGTGGCCGGACAGCAACTAATGAAAAACTGTTTTTT
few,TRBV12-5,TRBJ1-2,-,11,CASGPDGRYTF,TGTGCTAGTGGCCCCGACGGACGCTACACCTTC
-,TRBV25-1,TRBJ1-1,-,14,CASSESRPNTEAFF,TGTGCCAGCAGTGAATCAAGACCGAACACTGAAGCTTTCTTT
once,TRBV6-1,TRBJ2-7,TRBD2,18,CASRGAGTSGRQSYEQYF,TGTGCCAGCAGGGGCGCCGGGACTAGCGGGAGGCAATCCTACGAGCAGTACTTC
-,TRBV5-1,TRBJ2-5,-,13,CASSSLPDETQYF,TGCGCCAGCAGCTCCCTCCCGGACGAGACCCAGTACTTC
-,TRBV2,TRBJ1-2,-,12,CASSPWGNGYTF,TGTGCCAGCAGTCCTTGGGGGAATGGCTACACCTTC
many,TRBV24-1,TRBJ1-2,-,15,CATSSLEGRREGYTF,TGTGCCACCAGTTCCCTTGAAGGCAGGCGGGAAGGCTACACCTTC
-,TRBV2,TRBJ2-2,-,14,CASSELREAGELFF,TGTGCCAGCAGTGAATTAAGGGAAGCCGGGGAGCTGTTTTTT
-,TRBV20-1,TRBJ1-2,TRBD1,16,CSAGLYRGSGRHGYTF,TGCAGTGCTGGACTTTACAGGGGTAGTGGGAGACATGGCTACACCTTC
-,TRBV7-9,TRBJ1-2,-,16,CASSLVGGTALYGYTF,TGTGCCAGCAGCTTAGTAGGGGGGACGGCTTTATATGGCTACACCTTC
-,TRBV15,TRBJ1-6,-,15,CATSSPGLVGSPLHF,TGTGCCACCAGCAGTCCGGGGTTGGTGGGTTCACCCCTCCACTTT
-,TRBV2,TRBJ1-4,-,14,CASSVRQNNEKLFF,TGTGCCAGCAGTGTTCGACAGAATAATGAAAAACTGTTTTTT
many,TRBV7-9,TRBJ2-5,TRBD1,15,CASSYRTGIQETQYF,TGTGCCAGCAGCTATCGGACAGGGATACAAGAGACCCAGTACTTC
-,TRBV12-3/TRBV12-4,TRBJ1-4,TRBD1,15,CASSPYRGANEKLFF,TGTGCCAGCAGTCCCTACAGGGGAGCTAATGAAAAACTGTTTTTT
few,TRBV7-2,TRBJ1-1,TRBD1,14,CASSQGAEGTEAFF,TGTGCCAGCAGCCAGGGGGCAGAGGGCACTGAAGCTTTCTTT
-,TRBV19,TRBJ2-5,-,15,CASRPDRRYQETQYF,TGTGCCAGTAGACCAGACAGACGGTACCAAGAGACCCAGTACTTC
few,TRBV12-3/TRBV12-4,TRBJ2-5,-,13,CASTGGQAETQYF,TGTGCCAGCACCGGGGGGCAGGCGGAGACCCAGTACTTC
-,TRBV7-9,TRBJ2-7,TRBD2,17,CASSLGTSGTRSYEQYF,TGCGCCAGCAGCCTAGGGACTAGCGGGACACGATCCTACGAGCAGTACTTC
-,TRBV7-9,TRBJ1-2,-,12,CASSLMGSGYTF,TGTGCCAGCAGCTTAATGGGCTCTGGCTACACCTTC
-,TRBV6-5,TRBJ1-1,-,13,CASSADRDTEAFF,TGTGCCAGCAGTGCAGACAGAGACACTGAAGCTTTCTTT